This T cell receptor beta chain was found in a study of monozygotic twins with inflammatory bowel disease. UMIs were attached via template switching, each with a 6-nucleotide sample barcode. TCRdb reprocessed the 5' RACE reads; each CDR3 protein has one entry and no DNA is given. This sample's table reports about 380,000 distinct CDR3 sequences. Note on this clonotype: Its antigen is not known.

Study-level points and caveats: Concordance status among twins (concordant versus discordant) showed no link to repertoire similarity, possibly from limited power.

Blood (2.5 ml) was collected from every donor individually. The source material was blood. The receptor's source is a human donor with ulcerative colitis or Crohn's disease, or a healthy co-twin of an affected twin (not recorded which).

The CDR3 loop reads CASSPLDRIDYGYTF. This rearrangement joins TRBV7-9 to TRBJ1-2; without DNA, the TCRdb call of TRBD1 cannot be checked. The germline gives CDR1 SEHNR, CDR2 FQNEAQ (reference sequence). The CDR3 totals 15 residues.